The clone carrying this T cell receptor beta chain was counted only a few times. The data originate from a study of blood T cell repertoires in COVID-19. Study information: The samples span acute and convalescent COVID-19 from the United States, Italy and Spain.

The protocol was immunoSEQ multiplex PCR, while the TCRdb copy is restricted to in-frame clones and leaves out a portion. Of fewer than 80,000 clones in the sample, 75% to 90% were seen once. The source is a man older than 75 with COVID-19, enrolled during active disease. Material: peripheral blood.

The CDR3 spells CASSETRGNEQFF. In nucleotides, the CDR3 is TGTGCCAGCAGTGAAACGCGAGGCAATGAGCAGTTCTTC. The chain couples TRBV6-1 to TRBJ2-1; D is undetermined. CDR1 is MNHNS and CDR2 is SASEGT in the germline V gene. The CDR3 totals 13 residues. V lost 2 bases, J lost 6 bases, and 8 bases lay in between.